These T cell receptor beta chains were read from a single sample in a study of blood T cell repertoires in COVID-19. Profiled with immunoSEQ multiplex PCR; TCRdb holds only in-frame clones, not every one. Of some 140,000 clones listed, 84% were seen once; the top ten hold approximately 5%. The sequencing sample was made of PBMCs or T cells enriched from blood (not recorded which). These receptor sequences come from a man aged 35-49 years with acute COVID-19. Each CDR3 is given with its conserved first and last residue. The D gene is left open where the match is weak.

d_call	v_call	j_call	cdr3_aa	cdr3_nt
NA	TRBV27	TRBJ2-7	CASSLKSGSYEQYF	TGTGCCAGCAGTTTAAAAAGCGGGTCCTACGAGCAGTACTTC
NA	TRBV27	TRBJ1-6	CASSLGSRHSPLHF	TGTGCCAGCAGTTTGGGCAGTCGGCATTCACCCCTCCACTTT
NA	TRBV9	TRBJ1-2	CASSVATTDPNGYTF	TGTGCCAGCAGCGTAGCCACGACAGATCCGAATGGCTACACCTTC
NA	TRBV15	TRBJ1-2	CATSRFDSRYGYGYTF	TGTGCCACCAGCAGGTTTGACAGTCGGTACGGCTATGGCTACACCTTC
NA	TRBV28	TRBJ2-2	CASRMGSDTGELFF	TGTGCCAGCAGGATGGGGAGCGACACCGGGGAGCTGTTTTTT
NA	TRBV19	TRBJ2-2	CASSILTSPAIYTGELFF	TGTGCCAGTAGTATATTGACTTCGCCTGCTATCTACACCGGGGAGCTGTTTTTT
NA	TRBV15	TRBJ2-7	CATSRKSLPSYEQYF	TGTGCCACCAGCAGAAAGTCACTACCCTCCTACGAGCAGTACTTC
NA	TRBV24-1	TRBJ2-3	CATSDLGRGSAQYF	TGTGCCACCAGTGATTTGGGCAGGGGATCGGCGCAGTATTTT
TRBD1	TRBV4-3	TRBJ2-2	CASSQLRTGIQGLFF	TGCGCCAGCAGCCAACTTAGGACAGGGATTCAGGGTCTGTTTTTT
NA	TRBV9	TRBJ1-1	CASYPEAFF	TGTGCCAGTTATCCCGAAGCTTTCTTT
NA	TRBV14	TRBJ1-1	CASSQERGWGTEAFF	TGTGCCAGCAGCCAAGAGCGGGGCTGGGGCACTGAAGCTTTCTTT
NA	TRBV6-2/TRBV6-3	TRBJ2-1	CASSLTGLGEQFF	TGTGCCAGCAGCCTCACAGGGCTGGGTGAGCAGTTCTTC
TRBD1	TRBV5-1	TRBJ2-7	CASSLNSAGTGDGEQYF	TGCGCCAGCAGCTTGAATTCGGCTGGGACAGGGGATGGCGAGCAGTACTTC